This T cell receptor (beta chain) was profiled in a study of blood T cell repertoires in COVID-19. Study information: Both acute and convalescent COVID-19 samples were obtained from the United States, Italy and Spain.

Authors' methods: Researchers report that nucleated cell counts were estimated from reference gene primer amplification. Here immunoSEQ multiplex PCR was the method, and the copy in TCRdb shows in-frame clones only, minus some. The D gene and trimming were derived from the DNA, and the V and J assignments and clone size from that table. Among roughly 30,000 clones listed, approximately 81% were seen once. The CDR3 has 15 residues. The germline V gene has CDR1 MNHEY and CDR2 SVGAGI. The V gene end was trimmed by 6 bases and the J gene end by 4 bases; junction bases not matched to a gene: 8. This clonotype was sampled from a woman aged 55-70 years with acute or convalescent COVID-19. Sequenced sample: peripheral blood. This chain connects TRBV6-5 to TRBJ1-5; 8 bases fit TRBD1. CDR3 in amino acids: CASRGKTGVNQPQHF. CDR3 nucleotides: TGTGCCAGCAGGGGGAAGACAGGGGTTAATCAGCCCCAGCATTTT.